The 32 T cell receptor beta chains in this list originate from one sample, sequenced in a study of response to subunit inactivated influenza vaccine. Via MiXCR, TCRdb re-called the RT-PCR reads, giving one row per CDR3 protein. The repertoire holds 500,000 to 600,000 distinct CDR3 sequences, with approximately 17% as singletons. Material: CD4+ T cells sorted from PBMCs, obtained about 23 months after vaccination. The receptors here all came from a man in his fifties or sixties who received an inactivated influenza vaccine.

Comments on this clonotype: A clone one base away is much larger, so this may be a read error. V is TRBV20-1 and J is TRBJ2-4; no reliable D call. V was shortened by 3 bases and J by 0 bases, with 15 bases between the two germline ends. The CDR3 is 16 residues long. From germline, CDR1 is DFQATT and CDR2 SNEGSKA (reference sequence). CDR3 amino acids: CSASRMADAAKNIQYF. The CDR3 DNA reads TGCAGTGCTAGCCGTATGGCCGATGCAGCCAAAAACATTCAGTACTTC.

This clonotype was seen a few times. The rearrangement uses TRBV2 and TRBJ2-2; D remains ambiguous. The V gene's germline CDR1 is SNHLY and CDR2 FYNNEI. This CDR3 has 13 amino acids. V was clipped by 3 bases and J by 6 bases, with 8 bases between them. In nucleotides, the CDR3 is TGTGCCAGCAGTGAGCGAGAGGCCGGGGAGCTGTTTTTT. Protein sequence: CASSEREAGELFF.

This clonotype was recorded many times. The J gene is TRBJ2-3, the V gene TRBV14; D is perhaps TRBD1 (6 bases). The CDR3 totals 17 residues. The V end was cut by 2 bases, the J end by 3 bases, with 18 bases between. The germline V gene has CDR1 SGHDN and CDR2 FVKESK. CDR3 loop: CASSQTPVYRVTDTQYF. Here the CDR3 DNA reads TGTGCCAGCAGCCAAACCCCGGTGTACAGGGTTACAGATACGCAGTATTTT.

This clonotype appeared once. The V call is TRBV6-5, the J call TRBJ1-2; unclear D gene. The CDR3 covers 15 residues. CDR1 and CDR2 (germline): MNHEY, SVGAGI. V shed 0 bases and J shed 1 base, with 9 bases lying between them. The CDR3: CASSYSRNSNYGYTF. As DNA, the CDR3 is TGTGCCAGCAGTTACTCGAGGAATAGTAACTATGGCTACACCTTC.

The rearrangement joins TRBV5-1 to TRBJ1-6; D is undetermined. Germline V CDR1 and CDR2: SGHRS, YFSETQ. Trimming removed 5 bases from V and 8 bases from J, with 14 bases in between. The CDR3 contains 14 residues. This CDR3 reads CASSVTVYDSPLHF. In DNA form, the CDR3 reads TGCGCCAGCAGTGTGACGGTCTACGATTCACCCCTCCACTTT. The whole variable domain, filled in from reference TRBV5-1 and TRBJ1-6, reads KAGVTQTPRYLIKTRGQQVTLSCSPISGHRSVSWYQQTPGQGLQFLFEYFSETQRNKGNFPGRFSGRQFSNSRSEMNVSTLELGDSALYLCASSVTVYDSPLHFGNGTRLTVT.

This chain joins TRBV20-1 and TRBJ2-2, with a tentative D call TRBD1 (5 bases). V lost 6 bases, J lost 5 bases, and 10 bases lay in between. Germline-derived CDR1 and CDR2 are DFQATT and SNEGSKA (reference sequence). The CDR3 is 12 residues long. The CDR3, as DNA: TGCAGTGCCCAGGGTTTAACCGGGGAGCTGTTTTTT. Its translation is CSAQGLTGELFF.

This clonotype has a handful of counts. V gene TRBV20-1 combines with J gene TRBJ1-2; D not certain. The CDR3 totals 14 residues. V dropped 7 bases and J dropped 4 bases, with 19 bases sitting between them. Germline assignment: CDR1 DFQATT and CDR2 SNEGSKA (reference sequence). CDR3 residues: CSVPLGIAIYGYTF. As DNA, the CDR3 is TGCAGTGTTCCTTTAGGGATTGCTATCTATGGCTACACCTTC.

J is TRBJ1-2 and V is TRBV2; 7 positions match TRBD1. The CDR3 runs to 18 residues. With 7 bases clipped from V and 7 bases from J, the junction kept 24 bases outside the gene matches. CDR1 SNHLY and CDR2 FYNNEI come from the germline V gene. DNA of the CDR3: TGTGCCAGCACCCGAGAGGGCGGGTCGACAGGGATTGGTGGTGGCTACACCTTC. Its protein is CASTREGGSTGIGGGYTF.

The V call is TRBV27, the J call TRBJ1-3; 10 positions match TRBD1. The V segment lost 7 bases and the J segment 7 bases; nucleotides outside the gene matches: 4. There are 13 residues in the CDR3. In germline, CDR1 is MNHEY, CDR2 SMNVEV (reference sequence). The CDR3 here is CASTAGQGNTIYF. In DNA, the CDR3 is TGTGCCAGCACCGCGGGACAGGGGAACACCATATATTTT.

This clonotype was seen at least ten times. The gene calls are TRBV7-2 and TRBJ2-3, with TRBD2 matching 8 bases. This CDR3 spans 15 amino acids. The V segment lost 1 base and the J segment 0 bases; nucleotides outside the gene matches: 0. In germline, CDR1 is SGHTA, CDR2 FQGNSA. In DNA, the CDR3 is TGTGCCAGCAGCTTAGTAGCGGGGAGCACAGATACGCAGTATTTT. Protein sequence: CASSLVAGSTDTQYF.

This clonotype appeared a few times. The chain recombines TRBV20-1 with TRBJ1-5; a possible D gene is TRBD1 (6 bases). The germline V gene encodes CDR1 DFQATT and CDR2 SNEGSKA (reference sequence). V was pared by 3 bases and J by 4 bases, with 10 bases between. CDR3 length equals 13 residues. The CDR3 bases are TGCAGTGCTAGTGTGGGGGCAAATCAGCCCCAGCATTTT. Residues: CSASVGANQPQHF.

Only a few counts were recorded for this clonotype. The chain employs TRBV5-5 and TRBJ2-3; D remains unclear. Trimming removed 0 bases from V and 5 bases from J, with 13 bases in between. The CDR3 has 15 residues. The germline V gene encodes CDR1 SGHKS and CDR2 YYEKEE (reference sequence). This chain's CDR3 is CASSLAVTSGDTQYF. The CDR3 DNA is TGTGCCAGCAGCTTGGCGGTGACTTCGGGAGATACGCAGTATTTT.

Only a few counts were recorded for this clonotype. This sequence joins TRBV5-5 and TRBJ2-2, with D maybe TRBD2 (5 bases). Trimming pared 1 base from V and 0 bases from J, leaving 10 bases between. Germline values: CDR1 SGHKS, CDR2 YYEKEE (reference sequence). The CDR3 runs to 16 residues. The CDR3 spells CASSLSGWANTGELFF. The DNA for the CDR3 is TGTGCCAGCAGCTTGTCGGGATGGGCGAACACCGGGGAGCTGTTTTTT.

This clonotype was seen at least ten times. The rearrangement links TRBV20-1 to TRBJ1-1, with a tentative D call TRBD1 (6 bases). Germline loops: CDR1 DFQATT, CDR2 SNEGSKA (reference sequence). CDR3 length equals 14 residues. Trimming removed 5 bases from V and 0 bases from J, with 13 bases in between. The CDR3 DNA reads TGCAGTGCTCCCCGGGACAACATGAACACTGAAGCTTTCTTT. Protein sequence: CSAPRDNMNTEAFF.

The sample holds one count of this clonotype. The DNA for the CDR3 is TGCAGTGCTAATCAACCTAACAGGGGGGCGGCAGGTCAGCCCCAGCATTTT. This translates into CSANQPNRGAAGQPQHF. The V call is TRBV20-1, the J call TRBJ1-5, with 8 bases that match TRBD1. V was pared by 4 bases and J by 6 bases, with 17 bases of the junction left unmatched. Germline-derived CDR1 and CDR2 are DFQATT and SNEGSKA (reference sequence). The CDR3 extends over 17 amino acids.

This clonotype turned up a few times. The chain combines TRBV7-9 with TRBJ1-1; no clear D. CDR1 and CDR2 (germline): SEHNR, FQNEAQ (reference sequence). This CDR3 is built from 15 residues. The germline V and J ends were trimmed by 10 bases and 0 bases, with 18 bases remaining between them. The CDR3 DNA reads as TGTGCCACACCAGGAGGGCCTAGCTTGAACACTGAAGCTTTCTTT. Its protein is CATPGGPSLNTEAFF.

The table lists this clonotype with many counts. This chain uses TRBV11-3 with TRBJ1-3, with TRBD1 as a possible D gene (6 bases). V dropped 2 bases and J dropped 0 bases, with 17 bases sitting between them. CDR3 size: 18 residues. Germline CDR1 reads SGHNT; CDR2 reads YENEEA. The CDR3 loop reads CASSLRGGQGRSGNTIYF. The CDR3 nucleotides read TGTGCCAGCAGCTTAAGAGGGGGGCAGGGTCGCTCTGGAAACACCATATATTTT.

This chain joins TRBV7-9 and TRBJ2-5; 9 nucleotides line up with TRBD2. Germline-derived CDR1 and CDR2 are SEHNR and FQNEAQ (reference sequence). Losses at the gene ends were 2 bases for V and 2 bases for J; bases not matched to a gene: 6. The CDR3 consists of 16 residues. CDR3 region: CASSLRLAGTQETQYF. The DNA of the CDR3 is TGTGCCAGCAGCTTAAGGCTAGCGGGGACACAAGAGACCCAGTACTTC.

The chain employs TRBV6-1 and TRBJ1-6; D not resolved. V was trimmed by 5 bases and J by 13 bases, leaving 21 bases between them. The CDR3 sequence is 15 residues long. Germline CDR1 is MNHNS and CDR2 is SASEGT. This CDR3 reads CASSPDRTVHPPLHF. In nucleotides, the CDR3 is TGTGCCAGCAGTCCGGATCGCACAGTACACCCGCCCCTCCACTTT.

The rearrangement links TRBV12-3 or TRBV12-4 to TRBJ2-3, with D perhaps TRBD2 (5 bases). The CDR3 covers 16 residues. V was cut by 2 bases and J by 1 base, with 13 bases left in between. DNA of the CDR3: TGTGCCAGCAGTTTATACCGGGATCGGGGCACAGATACGCAGTATTTT. Protein: CASSLYRDRGTDTQYF.

This clonotype was seen a handful of times. The V and J genes are TRBV7-2 and TRBJ2-1, with D unclear. The V and J ends lost 0 bases and 4 bases respectively, with 10 bases between them. Germline values: CDR1 SGHTA, CDR2 FQGNSA. CDR3 size: 15 residues. The CDR3 DNA reads as TGTGCCAGCAGCTTAGCCGTAGGGATATACAATGAGCAGTTCTTC. It yields the protein CASSLAVGIYNEQFF.

This clonotype was seen repeatedly, ten times or more. The genes are TRBV3-1 and TRBJ2-5; D is uncertain. Germline V lookup: CDR1 LGHDT, CDR2 YNNKEL (reference sequence). The CDR3 length is 15 residues. V lost 2 bases, J lost 7 bases, and 17 bases lay in between. CDR3: CASSQWGSDVGTQYF. CDR3 nucleotides: TGTGCCAGCAGCCAATGGGGTTCGGACGTTGGGACCCAGTACTTC.

This clonotype appeared once. The chain links TRBV28 to TRBJ2-1; D might be TRBD2 (5 bases). The CDR3 is 16 amino acids. V lost 5 bases and J 0 bases, leaving 14 bases between the germline ends. Germline CDR1 MDHEN, CDR2 SYDVKM. The CDR3 coding sequence is TGTGCCAGCAGTACCCCTTCGGGGAGCTCCTACAATGAGCAGTTCTTC. This encodes CASSTPSGSSYNEQFF.

This clonotype came up a few times. The chain employs TRBV12-3 or TRBV12-4 and TRBJ2-7; 8 bases are shared with TRBD2. CDR3 length equals 12 residues. V shed 6 bases, J shed 5 bases, and the junction held 3 bases outside the gene matches. The CDR3 here is CASSGRVNEQYF. The CDR3 region has the DNA TGTGCCAGCAGCGGGAGGGTTAACGAGCAGTACTTC.

The CDR3 DNA reads as TGCGCCAGCAGCATGACAGGGGGGCGCACTGGCTACACCTTC. Translating it yields CASSMTGGRTGYTF. The V gene is TRBV5-1, the J gene TRBJ1-2; 9 bases are a match to TRBD1. CDR1 SGHRS and CDR2 YFSETQ come from the germline V gene. The CDR3 has 14 residues. Losses at the gene ends were 4 bases for V and 7 bases for J; bases not matched to a gene: 8.

The chain combines TRBV6-5 with TRBJ1-2; D unclear. This CDR3 comprises 13 residues. Between the trimmed V and J ends, which lost 0 bases and 8 bases, there was a span of 10 bases. Germline V lookup: CDR1 MNHEY, CDR2 SVGAGI. The CDR3 DNA follows: TGTGCCAGCAGTTACTCGGGAGGCGGAGGCTACACCTTC. Translation gives CASSYSGGGGYTF.

This clonotype was detected only a few times. The chain uses TRBV5-1 and TRBJ2-3; tentative D call: TRBD2 (6 bases). Trimming shortened V by 4 bases and J by 2 bases, and 8 bases separated the two germline ends. From germline, CDR1 is SGHRS and CDR2 YFSETQ. This CDR3 spans 13 amino acids. The CDR3 region has the DNA TGCGCCAGCAGCAAGGACTACACAGATACGCAGTATTTT. It codes for CASSKDYTDTQYF.

This chain links TRBV12-3 or TRBV12-4 with TRBJ2-2; 10 bases match TRBD1. This CDR3 is built from 15 residues. The ends lost 6 bases at V and 7 bases at J; junction bases unmatched: 8. The CDR3 loop reads CASSPGTGVLGELFF. In DNA, the CDR3 is TGTGCCAGCAGCCCCGGGACAGGGGTTCTCGGGGAGCTGTTTTTT.

This chain uses TRBV4-3 with TRBJ2-7; TRBD1 matches 9 bases. V shed 4 bases and J 3 bases; nucleotides not matched to a gene: 7. The CDR3 extends over 15 amino acids. Germline V gene data show CDR1 as LGHNA and CDR2 as YSLEER. The CDR3 reads CASSLGSTGGYEQYF. The CDR3 DNA follows: TGCGCCAGCAGCCTGGGTTCGACAGGGGGCTACGAGCAGTACTTC.

The chain has TRBV6-2 or TRBV6-3 and TRBJ2-5; 7 bases match TRBD1. Germline lookup yields CDR1 MNHEY and CDR2 SVGEGT. The CDR3 contains 14 residues. The J segment lost 1 base and the V segment lost 7 bases, leaving 6 bases of the junction unmatched. As DNA, the CDR3 is TGTGCCAGCAAACAGGGGAACCCCCAAGAGACCCAGTACTTC. It yields the protein CASKQGNPQETQYF.

The chain joins TRBV20-1 to TRBJ2-7; TRBD2 agrees at 7 bases. Germline V gene data show CDR1 as DFQATT and CDR2 as SNEGSKA (reference sequence). The CDR3 loop spans 13 amino acids. V lost 5 bases and J lost 4; bases outside the gene matches: 8. CDR3 amino acids: CSAGRAGVYEQYF. The CDR3 nucleotides are TGCAGTGCTGGGAGGGCGGGAGTTTACGAGCAGTACTTC.

V and J are TRBV11-2 and TRBJ1-4; D is ambiguous. Per the germline V gene, CDR1 is SGHAT and CDR2 is FQNNGV. V lost 0 bases, J lost 4 bases, and 18 bases lay in between. The CDR3 consists of 18 residues. The CDR3 coding sequence is TGTGCCAGCAGCTTAGAAGGTCGTGTGGGCAGAGTTAATGAAAAACTGTTTTTT. Its translation: CASSLEGRVGRVNEKLFF.